One T cell receptor (beta chain) is described in this entry. Its antigen is as yet unknown. This sample is drawn from a study of siplizumab effects on memory and regulatory T cells. Study-wide results and caveats: Proliferating siplizumab-cultured Tregs lacked confirmed suppressive function. The alloresponse seemed to draw substantially on naive T cells, which appeared more diverse than memory cells.

TCRdb's table, derived via immunoSEQ multiplex PCR, lists solely in-frame clones and lacks some. The table lists 70,000 or so clones, about 90% of them singletons. Germline CDR1 reads PRHDT; CDR2 reads FYEKMQ (reference sequence). The CDR3 runs to 11 residues. Trimming stripped 8 bases from V and 7 bases from J, with 8 bases between. This sequence originates from a human donor in good health. This chain links TRBV13 with TRBJ2-2; D is ambiguous. The sequencing sample was made of CD8+ T cells sorted from blood. CDR3 sequence reads: CASDPGGELFF. CDR3 bases: TGTGCCAGCGATCCGGGCGGGGAGCTGTTTTTT.